The clone carrying this T cell receptor (beta chain) appeared a few times. Treatment meaning: oral pan-JAK inhibitor, 5-10 mg twice daily. The data derive from a study of CD8+ T cells in alopecia areata. Study details: Treated patients received severity scores based on the percentage of scalp area affected.

V lost 6 bases, J lost 0 bases, and 8 bases stayed unmatched. The germline CDR1 and CDR2 sequences are ENHRY and SYGVKD. The length of the CDR3 is 16 residues. TCR sequencing used cDNA made by reverse transcription of extracted RNA. Repertoires were generated with immunoSEQ multiplex PCR, while TCRdb's copy carries only in-frame clones and drops some. The sample has roughly 180,000 clones; about three fifths are singletons. The material sequenced was CD4+ T cells sorted from blood, taken at week 4, from a patient treated with tofacitinib. The TCR originated in a human donor with alopecia areata. The rearrangement uses TRBV10-3 and TRBJ1-1; 9 nucleotides align to TRBD1. The DNA for the CDR3 is TGTGCCATCAGAAACCGGGACAGGGTCATGAACACTGAAGCTTTCTTT. Protein sequence: CAIRNRDRVMNTEAFF.